This TCR beta chain was obtained from a study of cytomegalovirus exposure and HLA in healthy donors. Overall study: One earlier analysis, a look at about 179 million T cells, found roughly 120 million unique TCR beta sequences. General observations from the study: One later analysis reportedly identified an Asian-associated ancestry cluster that showed fewer N-insertions than the roughly 620-donor mean. For TCR beta chains, V- and J-gene trimming was later linked to a missense DCLRE1C variant.

Comments on this clone: Its antigen is unknown.

This CDR3 contains 13 residues. V lost 6 bases to trimming and J lost 12 bases; unmatched junction nucleotides: 14. From germline, CDR1 is MDHEN and CDR2 SYDVKM. In the PCR, 60 Vbeta and 13 Jbeta primers were used. Generated by immunoSEQ multiplex PCR, the TCRdb table keeps only in-frame clones and is missing some. The sample holds more than 70,000 clones, 60% to 70% seen once. Specimen: PBMCs. This TCR was sampled from a man aged 35-49 years in good health and CMV-seropositive. The gene calls are TRBV28 and TRBJ2-7, with 7 nucleotides matching TRBD1. DNA for the CDR3: TGTGCCAGCAGAGACCGGGACAGCAGTATAGCGTACTTC. Translated, it gives CASRDRDSSIAYF.